The clone carrying this T cell receptor (beta chain) was counted a few times. Its antigen remains unidentified. MiXCR, applied by TCRdb to the RT-PCR reads, yields one record per CDR3 protein. The top ten hold 5.5% to 7% of the sample, which has 650,000 to 800,000 distinct CDR3 sequences, roughly 14% seen once. From germline, CDR1 is DFQATT and CDR2 SNEGSKA (reference sequence). The CDR3 has 15 amino acids. Trimming took 0 bases from V and 7 from J; bases not matched to a gene: 9. The sample belongs to a study of response to subunit inactivated influenza vaccine. Findings and caveats of the study: That few new T cells are recruited by each seasonal influenza vaccination was the authors' suggestion.

This specimen was PBMCs from blood, taken around 15 days before vaccination. The J gene is TRBJ2-7, the V gene TRBV20-1; 10 nucleotides agree with TRBD2. This TCR derives from a man aged 45 to 65 who received an inactivated influenza vaccine. CDR3 bases: TGCAGTGCTAGAGATCTAGCGGGAGACGCCAAAGAGCAGTACTTC. This gives the protein CSARDLAGDAKEQYF.